A selection of T cell receptor beta chains follows, all from one sample in a study of T cells in Graves' hyperthyroidism and ophthalmopathy. TCRdb reprocessed the multiplex PCR reads with MiXCR, giving one entry per CDR3 protein. The sample consists of around 600,000 distinct CDR3 sequences, approximately 15% of them appearing once. The sequenced sample consisted of blood. The receptors shown here come from a woman younger than 35 with Graves' ophthalmopathy. The conserved cysteine and the conserved F or W are not part of the CDR3 here.

J gene | V gene | CDR3 protein
TRBJ2-3 | TRBV7-2 | ASSLDLIWDSQY
TRBJ1-2 | TRBV10-3 | AIKVAEAGYGYT
TRBJ2-3 | TRBV4-1 | ASSPISGFDTQY
TRBJ1-2 | TRBV12-3/TRBV12-4 | ASSTWTGGEGYT
TRBJ2-3 | TRBV6-9 | ASSYGGRMPDTQY
TRBJ2-7 | TRBV7-2 | ASSLRLGRYEQY
TRBJ2-7 | TRBV27 | ASSTSVSYEQH
TRBJ2-5 | TRBV29-1 | SVEDLVWLSSRGQETQY
TRBJ2-6 | TRBV3-1 | ASSQDRHLSGANVLT
TRBJ2-5 | TRBV20-1 | SAGMALAALKETQY
TRBJ1-5 | TRBV2 | ASSPLMGFGVSSQPQH
TRBJ2-5 | TRBV11-3 | ASSRYGARQETQY
TRBJ2-5 | TRBV7-9 | ASSSDKHQETQY
TRBJ1-5 | TRBV20-1 | SARDSTGRDQAQH
TRBJ1-2 | TRBV20-1 | SASPQGTNYGYT
TRBJ2-5 | TRBV10-3 | AISESGTGGIETQY
TRBJ2-1 | TRBV20-1 | SARDRQGRPEQF
TRBJ2-4 | TRBV4-3 | ASSGQGAKNIQY
TRBJ2-7 | TRBV20-1 | SAARNPYEQY
TRBJ2-5 | TRBV30 | AWSGGSGDIRIQY
TRBJ2-1 | TRBV4-3 | ASARPAGRGYEQF
TRBJ2-7 | TRBV28 | ASSLPGSEQY
TRBJ2-5 | TRBV19 | ASGTSGRRTPETQY
TRBJ1-3 | TRBV6-1 | ASQGAYLSGNTIY
TRBJ2-7 | TRBV7-2 | ASSPSGGPYEQY
TRBJ2-5 | TRBV5-1 | ASSLRGAGGLKTQY
TRBJ1-4 | TRBV28 | ASRVRNEKLF
TRBJ1-3 | TRBV2 | ASSENGPYSGNTIY
TRBJ1-4 | TRBV6-1 | ASSGSFRDSNEKLF
TRBJ1-4 | TRBV20-1 | ASAGEKLF
TRBJ1-2 | TRBV28 | ATGTGYGYT
TRBJ1-1 | TRBV14 | ASSHGQGGRNTEAF
TRBJ2-1 | TRBV25-1 | ASSDLERPTYNEQF
TRBJ2-7 | TRBV9 | ASSSRGGTYEQY
TRBJ2-3 | TRBV20-1 | SARGGGLADTQY
TRBJ1-5 | TRBV6-1 | ASKSLGNQPQH